This TCR beta chain is drawn from a study of cytomegalovirus exposure and HLA in healthy donors. Background on the study: There were approximately 85 million unique TCRs (from HLA-typed donors) in an early data release. Study results and caveats: Researchers reported that a few CMV-associated chains were confirmed in vitro as CMV antigen-specific. Analysis was carried out at a later point, and it linked a missense DCLRE1C variant to TCR beta V- and J-gene trimming.

Concerning this clone itself: The antigen remains undetermined.

The PCR used 60 Vbeta and 13 Jbeta primers. The method was immunoSEQ multiplex PCR; TCRdb's version includes in-frame clones alone and lacks a portion of them. The sample shows 100,000 to 150,000 clones, about 85% of them seen only once. The germline V gene has CDR1 SEHNR and CDR2 FQNEAQ (reference sequence). Trimming removed 5 bases from V and 2 bases from J; junction bases left unmatched: 18. The CDR3 loop spans 19 amino acids. Sample: PBMCs. This chain uses TRBV7-9 with TRBJ2-1, with 7 bases lining up with TRBD1. The sequence derives from a man younger than 35 in good health and CMV-seropositive. Here the CDR3 reads CASSPGTVVGYLTYNEQFF. In DNA form, the CDR3 reads TGTGCCAGCAGCCCCGGGACAGTTGTAGGTTACCTTACCTACAATGAGCAGTTCTTC.